This passage covers 5 T cell receptor beta chains from one sample sequenced in a study of T-cell memory formation after mild COVID-19. TCRdb re-analysed the 5' RACE reads in MiXCR, keeping a single row per CDR3 protein. The sample has about 340,000 distinct CDR3 sequences; 10% to 15% are singletons. The specimen sequenced was PBMCs or a T cell subset sorted from them (not recorded which). Receptors were obtained from a young man who had mild COVID-19 (a few samples of this study predate the infection). Cell type and time point are not known.

The chain employs TRBV4-1 and TRBJ1-2; TRBD1 aligns across 7 bases. This CDR3 has 15 residues. Per the germline V gene, CDR1 is MGHRA and CDR2 is YSYEKL. V dropped 3 bases and J dropped 7; count of bases not matched to a gene: 11. DNA of the CDR3: TGCGCCAGCAGCCACCCGGACAGGTTTTTTGGTGGCTACACCTTC. Translated, it gives CASSHPDRFFGGYTF.

In this sample, this clonotype turned up a few times. This chain uses TRBV12-3 or TRBV12-4 with TRBJ2-3; D is perhaps TRBD2 (6 bases). This CDR3 is 12 amino acids long. Trimming removed 3 bases at V and 8 bases at J, with 9 bases between. CDR3 DNA sequence: TGTGCCAGCAGTTTCGGGGAGGCTACGCAGTATTTT. Translation: CASSFGEATQYF.

This clonotype was found a few times. The chain has TRBV6-5 and TRBJ2-3; TRBD2 agrees at 9 bases. The CDR3 spans 18 residues. The V gene's germline CDR1 is MNHEY and CDR2 SVGAGI. V lost 0 bases, J lost 3 bases, and 10 bases stayed unmatched. CDR3 coding DNA: TGTGCCAGCAGTTACTCGATCCCAGCGGGGGGAAGAACAGATACGCAGTATTTT. Amino acids: CASSYSIPAGGRTDTQYF.

V and J are TRBV18 and TRBJ2-5; 10 bases match TRBD2. Per germline, CDR1 KGHSH and CDR2 LQKENI. CDR3 length: 16 amino acids. V trimming: 0 bases; J trimming: 5 bases; junction bases outside the gene matches: 6. DNA of the CDR3: TGTGCCAGCTCACCACCTACCGGGACTAGCGTGGAGACCCAGTACTTC. Amino acid sequence: CASSPPTGTSVETQYF.

This clonotype was observed a handful of times. This chain uses TRBV12-3 or TRBV12-4 with TRBJ1-2; 9 bases are shared with TRBD1. The V gene end was trimmed by 5 bases and the J gene end by 6 bases; junction bases not matched to a gene: 10. The CDR3 sequence is 15 residues long. The CDR3 loop is CASSTRTGALNGYTF. DNA for the CDR3: TGTGCCAGCAGTACGAGGACAGGGGCATTGAATGGCTACACCTTC.